This TCR beta chain was profiled in a study of cytomegalovirus exposure and HLA in healthy donors. Study overall: Unique TCR beta sequences numbering approximately 120 million came from around 180 million T cells in an earlier analysis. General study points: Apart from CMV serostatus, no immune exposure information was available. TCR association rates varied by HLA locus in a later analysis, with DRB1 highest and HLA-C lowest.

As concerns this clone: The antigen is not known.

The PCR contained 60 Vbeta and 13 Jbeta primers. The method was immunoSEQ multiplex PCR; TCRdb's version includes in-frame clones alone and lacks a portion of them. The sample holds 210,000 or so clones; 83% are singletons and the top ten take around 1.4%. This CDR3 is 14 amino acids long. Trimming removed 7 bases at V and 2 bases at J, with 13 bases between. CDR1 and CDR2 from the germline V gene are SNHLY and FYNNEI. The J gene is TRBJ2-3, the V gene TRBV2, with a possible D match to TRBD1 (6 bases). The sequence came from a girl between 10 and 17 years old in good health and CMV-seronegative. The specimen was PBMCs. The CDR3 is CASNKQGHTDTQYF. The CDR3 DNA reads TGTGCCAGCAACAAACAGGGACACACAGATACGCAGTATTTT.